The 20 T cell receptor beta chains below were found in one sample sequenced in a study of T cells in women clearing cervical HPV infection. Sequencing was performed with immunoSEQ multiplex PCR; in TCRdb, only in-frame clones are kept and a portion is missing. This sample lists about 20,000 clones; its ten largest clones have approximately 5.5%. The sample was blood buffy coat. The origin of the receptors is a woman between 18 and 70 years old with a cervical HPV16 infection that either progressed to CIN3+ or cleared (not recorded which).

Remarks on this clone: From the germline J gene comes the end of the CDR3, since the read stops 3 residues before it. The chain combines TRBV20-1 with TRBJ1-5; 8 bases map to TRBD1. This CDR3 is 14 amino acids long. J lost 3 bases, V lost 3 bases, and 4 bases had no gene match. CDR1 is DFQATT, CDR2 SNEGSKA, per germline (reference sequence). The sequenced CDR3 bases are TGCAGTGCTAGCACAGGGGGGTACAATCAGCCC. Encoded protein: CSASTGGYNQP. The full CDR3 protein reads CSASTGGYNQPQHF.

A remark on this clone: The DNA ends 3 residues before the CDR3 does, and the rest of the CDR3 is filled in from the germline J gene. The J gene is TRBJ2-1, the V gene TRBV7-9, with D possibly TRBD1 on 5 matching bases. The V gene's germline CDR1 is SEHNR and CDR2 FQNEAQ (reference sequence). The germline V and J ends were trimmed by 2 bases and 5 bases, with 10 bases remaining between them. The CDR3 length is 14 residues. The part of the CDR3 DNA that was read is TGTGCCAGCAGCTTATTGGGCAGGGACAATGAG. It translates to CASSLLGRDNE. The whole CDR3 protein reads CASSLLGRDNEQFF.

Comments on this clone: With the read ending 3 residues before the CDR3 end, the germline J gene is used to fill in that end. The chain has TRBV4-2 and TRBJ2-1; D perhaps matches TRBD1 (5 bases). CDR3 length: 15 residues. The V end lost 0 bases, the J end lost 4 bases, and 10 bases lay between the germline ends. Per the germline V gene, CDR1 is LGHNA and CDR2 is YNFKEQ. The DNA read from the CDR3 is TGTGCCAGCAGCCAAGATTGGGCAGGGTACAATGAG. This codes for CASSQDWAGYNE. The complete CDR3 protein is CASSQDWAGYNEQFF.

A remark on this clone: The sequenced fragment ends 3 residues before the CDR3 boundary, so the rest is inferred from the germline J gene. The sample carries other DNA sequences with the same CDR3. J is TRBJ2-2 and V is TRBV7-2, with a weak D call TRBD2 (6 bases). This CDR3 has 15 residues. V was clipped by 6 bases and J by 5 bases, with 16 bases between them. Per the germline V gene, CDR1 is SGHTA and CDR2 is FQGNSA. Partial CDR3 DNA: TGTGCCAGCAGGGGGGGATGGGAAGGGACCGGGGAG. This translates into CASRGGWEGTGE. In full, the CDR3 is CASRGGWEGTGELFF.

The covered CDR3 bases are TGTGCCAGCAGCTTAGCCCCGGACAGTAATGAAAAA. It codes for CASSLAPDSNEK. The whole CDR3 reads CASSLAPDSNEKLFF. The rearrangement links TRBV7-2 to TRBJ1-4; D might be TRBD1 (6 bases). The read gets to within 3 residues of the CDR3 end, and the germline J gene fills in the rest. The CDR3 sequence is 15 residues long. Germline assignment: CDR1 SGHTA and CDR2 FQGNSA. The germline V and J ends were trimmed by 0 bases and 4 bases, with 9 bases remaining between them.

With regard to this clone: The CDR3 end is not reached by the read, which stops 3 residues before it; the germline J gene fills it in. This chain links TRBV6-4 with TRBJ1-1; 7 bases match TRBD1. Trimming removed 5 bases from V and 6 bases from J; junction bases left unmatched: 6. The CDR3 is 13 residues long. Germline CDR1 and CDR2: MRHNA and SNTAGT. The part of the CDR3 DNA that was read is TGTGCCAGCAGTCTCGACAGGGAATCTGAA. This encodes CASSLDRESE. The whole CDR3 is CASSLDRESEAFF.

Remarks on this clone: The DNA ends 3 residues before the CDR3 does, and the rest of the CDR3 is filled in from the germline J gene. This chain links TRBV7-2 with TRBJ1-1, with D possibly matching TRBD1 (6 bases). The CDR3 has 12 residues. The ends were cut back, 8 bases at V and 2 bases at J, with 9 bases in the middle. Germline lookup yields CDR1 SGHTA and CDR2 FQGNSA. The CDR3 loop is CASGGANTEAFF. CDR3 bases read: TGTGCCAGCGGGGGGGCTAACACTGAA.

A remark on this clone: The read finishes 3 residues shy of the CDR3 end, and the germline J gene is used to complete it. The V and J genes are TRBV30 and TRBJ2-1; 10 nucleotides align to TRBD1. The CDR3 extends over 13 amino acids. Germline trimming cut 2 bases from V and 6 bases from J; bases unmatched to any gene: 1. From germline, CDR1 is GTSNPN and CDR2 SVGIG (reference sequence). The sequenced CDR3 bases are TGTGCCTGGAGTAGGGACAGGGGCAATGAG. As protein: CAWSRDRGNE. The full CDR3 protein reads CAWSRDRGNEQFF.

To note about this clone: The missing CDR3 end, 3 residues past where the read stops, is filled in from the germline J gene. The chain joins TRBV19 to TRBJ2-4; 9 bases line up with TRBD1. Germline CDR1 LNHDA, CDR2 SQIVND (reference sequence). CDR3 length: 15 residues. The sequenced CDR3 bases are TGTGCCAGTCAACAGGGGGCGTCAGCTAACTATGGT. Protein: CASQQGASANYG. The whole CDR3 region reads CASQQGASANYGQYF. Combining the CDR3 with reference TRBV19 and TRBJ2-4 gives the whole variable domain DGGITQSPKYLFRKEGQNVTLSCEQNLNHDAMYWYRQDPGQGLRLIYYSQIVNDFQKGDIAEGYSVSREKKESFPLTVTSAQKNPTAFYLCASQQGASANYGQYFGAGTRLSVL.

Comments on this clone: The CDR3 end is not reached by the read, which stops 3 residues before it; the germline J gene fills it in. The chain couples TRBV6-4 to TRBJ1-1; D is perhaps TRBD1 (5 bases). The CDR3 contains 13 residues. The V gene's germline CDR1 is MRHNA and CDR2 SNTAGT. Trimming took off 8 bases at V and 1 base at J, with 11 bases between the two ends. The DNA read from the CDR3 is TGTGCCAGCGGAGGCAGGGAGAACACTGAA. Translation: CASGGRENTE. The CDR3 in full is CASGGRENTEAFF.

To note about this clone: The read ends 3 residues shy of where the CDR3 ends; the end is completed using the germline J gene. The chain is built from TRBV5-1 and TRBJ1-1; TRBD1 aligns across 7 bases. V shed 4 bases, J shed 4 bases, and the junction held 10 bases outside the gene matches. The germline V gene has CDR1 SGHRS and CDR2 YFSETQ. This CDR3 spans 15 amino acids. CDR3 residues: CASSPIQGRGTEAFF. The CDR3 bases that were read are TGCGCCAGCAGCCCTATACAGGGGAGAGGCACTGAA.

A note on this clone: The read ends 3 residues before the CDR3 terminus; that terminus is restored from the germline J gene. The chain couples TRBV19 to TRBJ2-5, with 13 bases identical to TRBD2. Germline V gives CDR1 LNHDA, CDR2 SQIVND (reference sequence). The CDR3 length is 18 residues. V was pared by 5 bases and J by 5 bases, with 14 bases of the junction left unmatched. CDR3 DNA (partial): TGTGCCAGTAGTTCTCGGACTAGCGGGGGAAGGGCGAGGGAGACC. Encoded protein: CASSSRTSGGRARET. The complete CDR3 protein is CASSSRTSGGRARETQYF. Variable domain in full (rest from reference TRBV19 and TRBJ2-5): DGGITQSPKYLFRKEGQNVTLSCEQNLNHDAMYWYRQDPGQGLRLIYYSQIVNDFQKGDIAEGYSVSREKKESFPLTVTSAQKNPTAFYLCASSSRTSGGRARETQYFGPGTRLLVL.

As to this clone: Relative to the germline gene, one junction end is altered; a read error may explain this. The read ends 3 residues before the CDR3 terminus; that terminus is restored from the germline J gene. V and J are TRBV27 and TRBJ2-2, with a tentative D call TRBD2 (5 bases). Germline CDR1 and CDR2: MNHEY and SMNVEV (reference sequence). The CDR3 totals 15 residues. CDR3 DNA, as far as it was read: TGTGCCAGCAGCACCCCGGGGATGAACTCCGGGGAG. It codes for CASSTPGMNSGE. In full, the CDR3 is CASSTPGMNSGELFF.

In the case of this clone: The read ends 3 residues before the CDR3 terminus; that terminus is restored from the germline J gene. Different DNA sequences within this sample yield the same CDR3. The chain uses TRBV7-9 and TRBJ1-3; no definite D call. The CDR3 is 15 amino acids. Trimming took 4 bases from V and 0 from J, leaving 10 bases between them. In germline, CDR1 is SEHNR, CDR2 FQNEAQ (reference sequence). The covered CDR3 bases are TGTGCCAGCAGCTCCTCAGGTTTCTCTGGAAACACC. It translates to CASSSSGFSGNT. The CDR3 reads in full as CASSSSGFSGNTIYF. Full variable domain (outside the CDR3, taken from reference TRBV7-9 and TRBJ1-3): DTGVSQNPRHKITKRGQNVTFRCDPISEHNRLYWYRQTLGQGPEFLTYFQNEAQLEKSRLLSDRFSAERPKGSFSTLEIQRTEQGDSAMYLCASSSSGFSGNTIYFGEGSWLTVV.

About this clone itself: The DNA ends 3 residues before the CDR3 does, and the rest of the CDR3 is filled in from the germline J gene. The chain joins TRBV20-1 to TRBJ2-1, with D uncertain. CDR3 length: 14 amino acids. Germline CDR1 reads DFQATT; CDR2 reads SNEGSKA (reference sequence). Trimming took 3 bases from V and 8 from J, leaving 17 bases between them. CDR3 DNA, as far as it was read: TGCAGTGCTAGTCCCCCTCAGACTCAATATGAG. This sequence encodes CSASPPQTQYE. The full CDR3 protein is CSASPPQTQYEQFF.

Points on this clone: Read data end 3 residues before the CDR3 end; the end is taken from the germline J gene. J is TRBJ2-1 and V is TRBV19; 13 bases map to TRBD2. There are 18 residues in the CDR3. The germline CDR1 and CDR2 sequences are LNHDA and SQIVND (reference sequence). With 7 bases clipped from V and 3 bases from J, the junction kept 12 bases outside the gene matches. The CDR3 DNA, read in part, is TGTGCCAGTACCCGTGAACTAGCGGGGGGGCCTCTCTACAATGAG. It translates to CASTRELAGGPLYNE. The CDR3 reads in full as CASTRELAGGPLYNEQFF. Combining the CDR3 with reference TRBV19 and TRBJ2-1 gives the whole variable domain DGGITQSPKYLFRKEGQNVTLSCEQNLNHDAMYWYRQDPGQGLRLIYYSQIVNDFQKGDIAEGYSVSREKKESFPLTVTSAQKNPTAFYLCASTRELAGGPLYNEQFFGPGTRLTVL.

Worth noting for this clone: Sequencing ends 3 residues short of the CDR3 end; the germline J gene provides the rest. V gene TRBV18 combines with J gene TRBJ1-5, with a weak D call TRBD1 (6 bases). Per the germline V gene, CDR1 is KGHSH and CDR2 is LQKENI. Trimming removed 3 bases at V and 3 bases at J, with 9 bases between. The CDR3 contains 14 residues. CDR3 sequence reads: CASSPQGTNQPQHF. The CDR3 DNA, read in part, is TGTGCCAGCTCACCGCAGGGGACCAATCAGCCC.

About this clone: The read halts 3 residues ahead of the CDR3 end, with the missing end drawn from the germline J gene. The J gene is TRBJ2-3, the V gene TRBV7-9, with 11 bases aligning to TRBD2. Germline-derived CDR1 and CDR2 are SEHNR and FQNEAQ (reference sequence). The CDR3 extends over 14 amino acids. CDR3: CASSVSGGAETQYF. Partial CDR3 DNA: TGTGCCAGCAGCGTTAGCGGGGGGGCCGAGACG.

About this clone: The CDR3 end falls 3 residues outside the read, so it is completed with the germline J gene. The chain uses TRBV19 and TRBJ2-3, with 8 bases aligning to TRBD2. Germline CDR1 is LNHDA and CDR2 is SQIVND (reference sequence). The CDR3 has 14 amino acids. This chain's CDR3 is CASRNGGVQETQYF. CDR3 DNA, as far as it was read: TGTGCCAGTAGGAACGGGGGGGTCCAAGAGACG.

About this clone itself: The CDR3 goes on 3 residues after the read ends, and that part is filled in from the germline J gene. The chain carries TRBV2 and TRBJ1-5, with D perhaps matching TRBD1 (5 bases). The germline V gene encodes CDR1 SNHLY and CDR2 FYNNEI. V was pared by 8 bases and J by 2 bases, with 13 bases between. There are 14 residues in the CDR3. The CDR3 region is CASVRGAGNQPQHF. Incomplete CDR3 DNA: TGTGCCAGCGTGCGGGGCGCGGGCAATCAGCCC.